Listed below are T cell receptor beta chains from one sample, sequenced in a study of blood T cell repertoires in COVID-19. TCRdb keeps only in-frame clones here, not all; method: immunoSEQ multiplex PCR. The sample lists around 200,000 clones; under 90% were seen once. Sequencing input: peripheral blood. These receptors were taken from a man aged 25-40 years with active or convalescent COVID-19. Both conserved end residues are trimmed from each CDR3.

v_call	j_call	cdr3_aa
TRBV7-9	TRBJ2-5	ASSPGGQGRETQY
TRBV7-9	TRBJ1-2	ASSLGPSSYT
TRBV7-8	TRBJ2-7	ACSLEAGPSYEQY
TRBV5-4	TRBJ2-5	ASSLRAGGPQTQY
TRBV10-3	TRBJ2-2	AIRRDSGTGELF
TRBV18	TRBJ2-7	ASSPTGGPSDEQY
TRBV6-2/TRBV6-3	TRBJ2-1	ASSYSIGRWEVGNEQF
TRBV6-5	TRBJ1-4	ASSQTDMVGKLF
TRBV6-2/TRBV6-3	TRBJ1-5	ASSFGTAHQPQH
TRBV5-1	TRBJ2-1	ASRPISGLRNEQF
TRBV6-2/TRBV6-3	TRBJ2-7	ASSYGGEQY
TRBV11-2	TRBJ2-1	ASSLDEGVRQF
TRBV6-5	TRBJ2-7	ASSYSGEPSYEQY
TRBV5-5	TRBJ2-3	ASSLTGQTDTQY
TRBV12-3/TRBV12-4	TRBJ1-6	ASREGVSLH
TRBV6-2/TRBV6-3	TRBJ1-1	ASSFAVQNTEAF
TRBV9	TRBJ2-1	ASSSLGQSYNEQF
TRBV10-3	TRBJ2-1	AISTSTGWDNEQF
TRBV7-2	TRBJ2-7	ASSYGTSGYEQY
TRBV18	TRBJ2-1	ASSPPPGRGGSDEQF
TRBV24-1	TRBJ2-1	ATATIVAGGYNEQF
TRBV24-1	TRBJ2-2	ATSDRADGELF
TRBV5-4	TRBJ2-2	ASSLELAGELF
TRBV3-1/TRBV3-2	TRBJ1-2	ASSPSDYGYT
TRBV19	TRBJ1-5	ASRDRGNQPQH
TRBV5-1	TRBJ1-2	ASSLGGPNYGYT
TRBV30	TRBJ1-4	AWSVNPRRPNEKLF
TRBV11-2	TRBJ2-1	ASSLDPFPGTENEQF
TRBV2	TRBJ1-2	ASSEAQGGYGYT
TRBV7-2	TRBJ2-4	ASSPAGTLNIQY
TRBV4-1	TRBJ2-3	ASSQGAGTDTQY
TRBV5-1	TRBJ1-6	ASSRSPGNNSPLH
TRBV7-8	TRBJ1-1	ASSLVEGATEAF
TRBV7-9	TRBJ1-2	ASSLADRVAGYT
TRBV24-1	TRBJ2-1	ATSGGRLAGHSYNEQF
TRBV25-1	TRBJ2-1	ASSVLSTSGDEQF
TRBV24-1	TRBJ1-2	ATSDGISLGYT
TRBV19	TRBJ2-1	ASRGNRGAYNEQF
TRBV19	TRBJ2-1	ASSSSDRGGPSYNEQF
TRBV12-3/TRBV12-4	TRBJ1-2	ASSQGKHYGYT